This T cell receptor (beta chain) is from a study of vaccination and CD4 T cells after COVID-19. This clonotype was observed a handful of times. Its antigen remains unknown. The Oncomine TCR Beta short-read assay generated sequence data from the DNA of cultured CD4+ T cells. MiXCR was run by TCRdb on the PCR reads, yielding one entry per CDR3 protein. The sample has more than 15,000 distinct CDR3 sequences, about 44% seen once. Indicated treatment: approximately 10-day PBMC culture with coronavirus spike peptide pools or control peptides (ViraFEST assay). From germline, CDR1 is DFQATT and CDR2 SNEGSKA (reference sequence). Between the trimmed V and J ends, which lost 7 bases and 0 bases, there was a span of 12 bases. The CDR3 has 13 residues.

The chain has TRBV20-1 and TRBJ1-1, with D uncertain. Sequenced material: CD4+ T cells from blood, cultured in vitro, taken before SARS-CoV-2 vaccination. This clonotype was sampled from a human donor who had recovered from COVID-19. CDR3 sequence: CSGRADMNTEAFF. The CDR3 DNA is TGCAGTGGGAGAGCTGACATGAACACTGAAGCTTTCTTT.